This T cell receptor beta chain derives from a study of T cell responses to AZD1222 COVID-19 vaccine. Study-wide points: The study identified only five to seven AZD1222 recipients as seropositive at baseline. Two AZD1222 doses significantly raised spike-specific TCR breadth and depth over controls.

Of note for this clone: Its target is unknown.

Assay: immunoSEQ multiplex PCR; the TCRdb copy retains only in-frame clones and omits some. The sample lists about 180,000 clones, around 90% occurring once. The CDR3 consists of 13 residues. The germline V gene has CDR1 SGHTA and CDR2 FQGTGA. V is TRBV7-3 and J is TRBJ2-3, with D tentatively TRBD2 (7 bases). This receptor was obtained from an adult in good health. The source was peripheral blood, collected on day 0 of AZD1222 vaccination. The CDR3 reads CTNPGGPADTQYF. The CDR3 DNA sequence: TGTACCAACCCCGGGGGGCCGGCAGATACGCAGTATTTT.